Below are 19 T cell receptor beta chains sequenced from a single sample in a study of cytomegalovirus exposure and HLA in healthy donors. Amplification used 60 Vbeta primers and 13 Jbeta primers. The table came from immunoSEQ multiplex PCR; TCRdb's copy has only in-frame clones and leaves some out. The data show about 97,000 clones, roughly 80% seen once. The sequenced sample was PBMCs. The receptors here all came from a male donor in good health and CMV-seropositive.

This rearrangement joins TRBV30 to TRBJ1-5; 7 nucleotides agree with TRBD1. With 2 bases clipped from V and 3 bases from J, the junction kept 7 bases outside the gene matches. The CDR3 has 15 residues. In germline, CDR1 is GTSNPN, CDR2 SVGIG (reference sequence). The CDR3 sequence is CAWSSTGTVNQPQHF. The CDR3 nucleotides read TGTGCCTGGAGTTCAACCGGGACAGTCAATCAGCCCCAGCATTTT. The entire variable domain, with the rest obtained from reference TRBV30 and TRBJ1-5, is as follows: SQTIHQWPATLVQPVGSPLSLECTVEGTSNPNLYWYRQAAGRGLQLLFYSVGIGQISSEVPQNLSASRPQDRQFILSSKKLLLSDSGFYLCAWSSTGTVNQPQHFGDGTRLSIL.

V and J are TRBV27 and TRBJ2-5, with a weak D call TRBD2 (7 bases). Germline values: CDR1 MNHEY, CDR2 SMNVEV (reference sequence). The CDR3 consists of 16 residues. V lost 10 bases and J 0 bases, leaving 21 bases between the germline ends. CDR3 coding DNA: TGTGCCACCCCTTGGCGGGGGCGGGGGAACCAAGAGACCCAGTACTTC. This sequence encodes CATPWRGRGNQETQYF.

A few counts support this clone. The chain recombines TRBV2 with TRBJ2-5, with D possibly matching TRBD2 (5 bases). CDR3 length: 13 amino acids. Between the trimmed V and J ends, which lost 7 bases and 5 bases, there was a span of 14 bases. Germline-derived CDR1 and CDR2 are SNHLY and FYNNEI. In nucleotides, the CDR3 is TGTGCCAGCACCGTCGACTACCCGGAGACCCAGTACTTC. This translates into CASTVDYPETQYF. Using reference TRBV2 and TRBJ2-5 for the parts outside the CDR3, the full variable domain is EPEVTQTPSHQVTQMGQEVILRCVPISNHLYFYWYRQILGQKVEFLVSFYNNEISEKSEIFDDQFSVERPDGSNFTLKIRSTKLEDSAMYFCASTVDYPETQYFGPGTRLLVL.

The chain combines TRBV2 with TRBJ2-1; 7 bases fit TRBD2. The CDR3 is made up of 17 amino acids. V gave up 6 bases and J gave up 7 bases; unmatched junction bases: 18. Germline CDR1 SNHLY, CDR2 FYNNEI. As DNA, the CDR3 is TGTGCCAGCAGCCCTTACGGCGGGAGATCCTTATTTAATGAGCAGTTCTTC. Its protein product is CASSPYGGRSLFNEQFF.

The chain is built from TRBV28 and TRBJ1-2; 8 bases are shared with TRBD1. The germline CDR1 and CDR2 sequences are MDHEN and SYDVKM. V lost 10 bases to trimming and J lost 8 bases; unmatched junction nucleotides: 6. This CDR3 contains 11 residues. The CDR3 is CAIRQGIGYTF. The CDR3 DNA sequence: TGTGCCATCCGACAGGGGATAGGCTACACCTTC.

The CDR3 region has the DNA TGTGCCAGTAGTATGGATCGCGGGGGAGGTGGTCAGCCCCAGCATTTT. Its translation is CASSMDRGGGGQPQHF. J is TRBJ1-5 and V is TRBV19; D may be TRBD1 (5 bases). V dropped 3 bases and J dropped 6 bases, with 18 bases sitting between them. Germline CDR1 and CDR2: LNHDA and SQIVND (reference sequence). The CDR3 sequence is 16 residues long.

V usage is TRBV4-1 and J usage is TRBJ2-1, with D tentatively TRBD2 (5 bases). CDR3 length: 13 residues. Germline V gene sequence: CDR1 MGHRA, CDR2 YSYEKL. Trimming left V 0 bases short and J 12 bases short, with 12 bases between. The CDR3 region is CASSQDSGGWQFF. For the CDR3, the DNA is TGCGCCAGCAGCCAAGATAGTGGAGGATGGCAGTTCTTC.

This chain uses TRBV5-6 with TRBJ1-2, with a weak D call TRBD1 (5 bases). Trimming shortened V by 0 bases and J by 5 bases, and 14 bases separated the two germline ends. The CDR3 sequence is 15 residues long. Per germline, CDR1 SGHDT and CDR2 YYEEEE. The CDR3: CASSLEGRRTYGYTF. For the CDR3, the DNA is TGTGCCAGCAGCTTGGAGGGCAGAAGGACATATGGCTACACCTTC. Complete variable domain (other parts from reference TRBV5-6 and TRBJ1-2): DAGVTQSPTHLIKTRGQQVTLRCSPKSGHDTVSWYQQALGQGPQFIFQYYEEEERQRGNFPDRFSGHQFPNYSSELNVNALLLGDSALYLCASSLEGRRTYGYTFGSGTRLTVV.

The chain links TRBV27 to TRBJ1-4; D gene uncertain. V was pared by 0 bases and J by 3 bases, with 14 bases between. This CDR3 is built from 17 residues. Looked up from germline, CDR1 is MNHEY and CDR2 is SMNVEV (reference sequence). The CDR3 region has the DNA TGTGCCAGCAGTTTATCCCCCGCCGGCGGCGCTAATGAAAAACTGTTTTTT. Translated: CASSLSPAGGANEKLFF.

V and J are TRBV2 and TRBJ2-5, with a weak D call TRBD2 (5 bases). Trimming took 11 bases from V and 5 from J, leaving 12 bases between them. This CDR3 has 11 amino acids. Per the germline V gene, CDR1 is SNHLY and CDR2 is FYNNEI. The CDR3 loop is CAGSSRETQYF. The CDR3 DNA follows: TGTGCCGGGAGCTCGCGGGAGACCCAGTACTTC.

The chain couples TRBV7-9 to TRBJ2-5, with D tentatively TRBD2 (6 bases). The germline V and J ends were trimmed by 7 bases and 1 base, with 13 bases remaining between them. This CDR3 region has 14 residues. Looked up from germline, CDR1 is SEHNR and CDR2 is FQNEAQ (reference sequence). Here the CDR3 reads CASTSSAIQETQYF. CDR3 in DNA: TGTGCCAGCACCTCTAGCGCGATCCAAGAGACCCAGTACTTC.

The chain couples TRBV18 to TRBJ1-4; D ambiguous. The germline V and J ends were trimmed by 3 bases and 8 bases, with 16 bases remaining between them. CDR1 and CDR2 (germline): KGHSH, LQKENI. The CDR3 consists of 15 residues. CDR3 nucleotides: TGTGCCAGCTCACCCGATGGAGTTCGTAGGGAAAAACTGTTTTTT. Translating gives CASSPDGVRREKLFF. The complete variable domain, with remaining parts taken from reference TRBV18 and TRBJ1-4, reads NAGVMQNPRHLVRRRGQEARLRCSPMKGHSHVYWYRQLPEEGLKFMVYLQKENIIDESGMPKERFSAEFPKEGPSILRIQQVVRGDSAAYFCASSPDGVRREKLFFGSGTQLSVL.

The gene calls are TRBV5-5 and TRBJ2-1, with a possible D match to TRBD1 (5 bases). Trimming shortened V by 5 bases and J by 7 bases, and 16 bases separated the two germline ends. CDR1 and CDR2 (germline): SGHKS, YYEKEE (reference sequence). The CDR3 is made up of 14 amino acids. The CDR3 region is CASSGAQSRNEQFF. CDR3 in DNA: TGTGCCAGCAGTGGGGCCCAAAGTAGAAATGAGCAGTTCTTC. The entire variable domain, with the rest obtained from reference TRBV5-5 and TRBJ2-1, is as follows: DAGVTQSPTHLIKTRGQQVTLRCSPISGHKSVSWYQQVLGQGPQFIFQYYEKEERGRGNFPDRFSARQFPNYSSELNVNALLLGDSALYLCASSGAQSRNEQFFGPGTRLTVL.

The rearrangement uses TRBV6-6 and TRBJ1-1; 7 bases line up with TRBD1. This CDR3 is built from 16 residues. Losses at the gene ends were 4 bases for V and 1 base for J; bases not matched to a gene: 9. The V gene's germline CDR1 is MNHNY and CDR2 SVGAGI (reference sequence). This CDR3 is CASSSRQGKENTEAFF. In nucleotides, the CDR3 is TGTGCCAGCAGTTCTAGACAGGGAAAAGAGAACACTGAAGCTTTCTTT.

CDR3 loop: CASRVRPQHQPQHF. The DNA for the CDR3 is TGTGCCAGCAGGGTGCGGCCTCAGCATCAGCCCCAGCATTTT. The V call is TRBV27, the J call TRBJ1-5, with D unresolved. The CDR3 extends over 14 amino acids. Germline V gene lookup returns CDR1 MNHEY and CDR2 SMNVEV (reference sequence). Trimming left V 6 bases short and J 5 bases short, with 14 bases between.

This clone was seen a handful of times. The rearrangement joins TRBV21-1 to TRBJ2-7; TRBD1, as called in the table, went unchecked against the DNA. TRBV21-1 corresponds to a pseudogene. The CDR3 runs 15 residues. The chain's CDR3 is CASSKGTGRSYEQYF. CDR3 DNA: TGTGCCAGCAGCAAAGGGACAGGTCGATCCTACGAGCAGTACTTC.

The count of this clone is one. The chain joins TRBV19 to TRBJ2-5, with TRBD2 matching 9 bases. V dropped 5 bases and J dropped 5; count of bases not matched to a gene: 12. This CDR3 comprises 16 residues. Germline V gives CDR1 LNHDA, CDR2 SQIVND (reference sequence). DNA of the CDR3: TGTGCCAGTAGTTCGTACGGCGGGAGGGCCACGGAGACCCAGTACTTC. It codes for CASSSYGGRATETQYF. The variable domain in full, with the rest retrieved from reference TRBV19 and TRBJ2-5, is DGGITQSPKYLFRKEGQNVTLSCEQNLNHDAMYWYRQDPGQGLRLIYYSQIVNDFQKGDIAEGYSVSREKKESFPLTVTSAQKNPTAFYLCASSSYGGRATETQYFGPGTRLLVL.

This clone was counted only a few times. This chain joins TRBV7-7 and TRBJ2-5; unclear D gene. The CDR3 length is 11 residues. Germline CDR1 is SSHAT and CDR2 is FNYEAQ (reference sequence). V lost 8 bases and J 5 bases, leaving 9 bases between the germline ends. Written as DNA, the CDR3 is TGTGCCAGCGCCCTCGGGGAGACCCAGTACTTC. Residues: CASALGETQYF.

The gene calls are TRBV5-8 and TRBJ1-5, with D tentatively TRBD1 (5 bases). Trimming left V 4 bases short and J 4 bases short, with 12 bases between. This CDR3 comprises 14 residues. Germline V gives CDR1 SGHTS, CDR2 YDEGEE. The CDR3 DNA is TGTGCCAGCAGCCAGTGGGGGGGAAATCAGCCCCAGCATTTT. Translating it yields CASSQWGGNQPQHF.